The 29 T cell receptor beta chains presented below share a single source sample, sequenced in a study of blood T cell repertoires in COVID-19. Libraries were prepared by immunoSEQ multiplex PCR; TCRdb keeps only in-frame clonotypes and omits some of them. The sample has about 120,000 clones; around 81% are singletons. Input material: peripheral blood. The receptors originated from an older man with acute or convalescent COVID-19.

This clone was seen a few times. This chain joins TRBV11-2 and TRBJ1-2; 8 nucleotides match TRBD1. The CDR3 covers 19 residues. Unmatched junction bases numbered 17, after V lost 4 bases and J lost 1 base. From germline, CDR1 is SGHAT and CDR2 FQNNGV. CDR3 nucleotides: TGTGCCAGCAGCTCAGTACGATGGACCGGGACAGGACTTAACTATGGCTACACCTTC. It is translated as CASSSVRWTGTGLNYGYTF.

This clone was picked up a small number of times. This rearrangement joins TRBV6-2 or TRBV6-3 to TRBJ2-5, with 9 bases lining up with TRBD2. The CDR3 is 16 amino acids. The V gene end was trimmed by 0 bases and the J gene end by 1 base; junction bases not matched to a gene: 3. Germline loops: CDR1 MNHEY, CDR2 SVGEGT. The CDR3 DNA is TGTGCCAGCAGTTACTCGACAGCGGGGGGCCAAGAGACCCAGTACTTC. This translates into CASSYSTAGGQETQYF.

This clone was observed a few times. This chain links TRBV7-8 with TRBJ2-1, with 12 bases fitting TRBD2. Per the germline V gene, CDR1 is SGHVS and CDR2 is FQNEAQ. This CDR3 contains 16 residues. J lost 7 bases, V lost 7 bases, and 11 bases had no gene match. The CDR3 region is CASTRLAGGPRNEQFF. The CDR3 DNA follows: TGTGCCAGCACCCGTCTAGCGGGGGGGCCTCGGAATGAGCAGTTCTTC.

This clone was observed a few times. The CDR3 nucleotides are TGTGCCAGCAGTTTCGGACAGGGGCGTAAGAATGAAGCTTTCTTT. It specifies CASSFGQGRKNEAFF. This chain uses TRBV28 with TRBJ1-1; 9 bases map to TRBD1. The junction had 9 bases not matched to a gene; V was cut back by 3 bases and J by 7 bases. CDR3 length: 15 residues. Germline V gene sequence: CDR1 MDHEN, CDR2 SYDVKM.

The chain is built from TRBV7-3 and TRBJ1-5; no clear D gene. With 0 bases removed from V and 5 bases from J, the gap between germline ends came to 5 bases. CDR1 and CDR2 (germline): SGHTA, FQGTGA. The length of the CDR3 is 13 residues. The CDR3 DNA follows: TGTGCCAGCAGCTTAACGAGGGATCAGCCCCAGCATTTT. Its protein product is CASSLTRDQPQHF.

The CDR3 sequence is CASSQDVLAPNEQFF. DNA of the CDR3: TGTGCCAGCAGCCAAGATGTACTAGCCCCCAATGAGCAGTTCTTC. J is TRBJ2-1 and V is TRBV4-2, with D tentatively TRBD2 (6 bases). Germline assignment: CDR1 LGHNA and CDR2 YNFKEQ. V was pared by 0 bases and J by 6 bases, with 12 bases between. CDR3 length: 15 amino acids.

The rearrangement links TRBV5-5 to TRBJ1-4; D gene ambiguous. This CDR3 has 15 residues. V was shortened by 1 base and J by 8 bases, with 15 bases between the two germline ends. The germline CDR1 and CDR2 sequences are SGHKS and YYEKEE (reference sequence). DNA for the CDR3: TGTGCCAGCAGCTTGTATGCAGGTCTGGGCGAAAAACTGTTTTTT. It yields the protein CASSLYAGLGEKLFF. Together with reference TRBV5-5 and TRBJ1-4, the CDR3 gives the full variable domain: DAGVTQSPTHLIKTRGQQVTLRCSPISGHKSVSWYQQVLGQGPQFIFQYYEKEERGRGNFPDRFSARQFPNYSSELNVNALLLGDSALYLCASSLYAGLGEKLFFGSGTQLSVL.

This clone has a count of ten or more. CDR3 coding DNA: TGTGCCAGCAGCCCTACGGGGACCGGGGAGCTGTTTTTT. The encoded protein is CASSPTGTGELFF. The genes are TRBV7-3 and TRBJ2-2; D perhaps matches TRBD2 (5 bases). Per the germline V gene, CDR1 is SGHTA and CDR2 is FQGTGA. Trimming left V 5 bases short and J 5 bases short, with 9 bases between. This CDR3 is 13 amino acids long.

V gene TRBV7-8 combines with J gene TRBJ2-2, with D possibly being TRBD2 (6 bases). The V end lost 7 bases, the J end lost 1 base, and 16 bases lay between the germline ends. CDR1 SGHVS and CDR2 FQNEAQ come from the germline V gene. The CDR3 has 16 residues. In DNA, the CDR3 is TGTGCCAGCACCCCGTTGGGGGGAAAGAACACCGGGGAGCTGTTTTTT. Translating it yields CASTPLGGKNTGELFF.

CDR3 bases: TGTGCCTGGACGGGGGACGCGGGAGGGCTATTGAAAGGCTACACCTTC. This codes for CAWTGDAGGLLKGYTF. The chain links TRBV30 to TRBJ1-2; weak D call: TRBD1 (5 bases). V lost 4 bases, J lost 8 bases, and 26 bases lay in between. Germline V lookup: CDR1 GTSNPN, CDR2 SVGIG (reference sequence). CDR3 length: 16 residues.

CDR3 DNA sequence: TGTGCCAGCAGCCGACAGGGTTCTGGGGCCAACGTCCTGACTTTC. Its translation is CASSRQGSGANVLTF. The chain couples TRBV5-4 to TRBJ2-6, with 7 bases matching TRBD1. The length of the CDR3 is 15 residues. V dropped 4 bases and J dropped 1; count of bases not matched to a gene: 2. Germline CDR1 and CDR2: SGHNT and YYREEE (reference sequence).

The rearrangement joins TRBV11-2 to TRBJ1-2; 8 nucleotides match TRBD1. V shed 7 bases and J 4 bases; nucleotides not matched to a gene: 8. CDR3 length equals 14 residues. Per germline, CDR1 SGHAT and CDR2 FQNNGV. CDR3 sequence (DNA): TGTGCCAGCACCCCCGCCGGGACAGGCTATGGCTACACCTTC. Translation gives CASTPAGTGYGYTF. Full variable domain (missing parts from reference TRBV11-2 and TRBJ1-2): EAGVAQSPRYKIIEKRQSVAFWCNPISGHATLYWYQQILGQGPKLLIQFQNNGVVDDSQLPKDRFSAERLKGVDSTLKIQPAKLEDSAVYLCASTPAGTGYGYTFGSGTRLTVV.

This clone occurred once. This rearrangement joins TRBV19 to TRBJ1-2; D is unclear. This CDR3 is built from 13 residues. V was trimmed by 7 bases and J by 2 bases, leaving 11 bases between them. Germline lookup yields CDR1 LNHDA and CDR2 SQIVND (reference sequence). The CDR3 reads CASNVGGNYGYTF. CDR3 DNA: TGTGCCAGTAATGTCGGCGGAAACTATGGCTACACCTTC.

V is TRBV28 and J is TRBJ1-5, with D perhaps TRBD1 (5 bases). The V gene's germline CDR1 is MDHEN and CDR2 SYDVKM. The CDR3 has 14 amino acids. Trimming pared 6 bases from V and 10 bases from J, leaving 19 bases between. CDR3 DNA: TGTGCCAGCAGCTCGTCAGGGCCCCCATTTCCCCAGCATTTT. It codes for CASSSSGPPFPQHF.

The chain combines TRBV23-1 with TRBJ2-6; TRBD2 might be the D (6 bases). TRBV23-1 is assigned to the ORF class and has an uncertain function. V was trimmed by 1 base and J by 0 bases, leaving 19 bases between them. The CDR3 covers 20 residues. This chain's CDR3 is CASSQWGVILVYSGANVLTF. The CDR3 nucleotides read TGCGCCAGCAGTCAATGGGGGGTGATTCTGGTCTACTCTGGGGCCAACGTCCTGACTTTC.

The chain recombines TRBV9 with TRBJ2-1; D is perhaps TRBD2 (6 bases). The V and J ends lost 5 bases and 3 bases respectively, with 12 bases between them. The CDR3 sequence is 14 residues long. Germline CDR1 and CDR2: SGDLS and YYNGEE. The CDR3, as DNA: TGTGCCAGCAGTCTATCCGGGGGCTACAATGAGCAGTTCTTC. Encoded protein: CASSLSGGYNEQFF.

CDR3 bases: TGTGCCAGCAGCTTAGACGGCGGGGGGGCCGATACGCAGTATTTT. Its translation is CASSLDGGGADTQYF. This rearrangement joins TRBV11-3 to TRBJ2-3; 9 bases agree with TRBD2. The CDR3 sequence is 15 residues long. Germline-derived CDR1 and CDR2 are SGHNT and YENEEA. V trimming: 0 bases; J trimming: 6 bases; junction bases outside the gene matches: 4.

The chain's CDR3 is CASSYSAGYIYGYTF. The CDR3 nucleotides read TGTGCCAGCAGTTACTCGGCAGGGTATATCTATGGCTACACCTTC. The chain recombines TRBV6-5 with TRBJ1-2; perhaps TRBD1 as D (5 bases). The V end was cut by 0 bases, the J end by 4 bases, with 12 bases between. Germline lookup yields CDR1 MNHEY and CDR2 SVGAGI. CDR3 length equals 15 residues.

This clone was detected ten times or more. The gene calls are TRBV2 and TRBJ2-7; 7 bases map to TRBD1. The CDR3 contains 14 residues. V dropped 3 bases and J dropped 2; count of bases not matched to a gene: 4. The V gene's germline CDR1 is SNHLY and CDR2 FYNNEI. The CDR3 DNA reads as TGTGCCAGCAGTGAGCAGGGGGTCCCCTACGAGCAGTACTTC. This translates into CASSEQGVPYEQYF.

The CDR3 here is CASSQRQGNQPQHF. The CDR3 DNA follows: TGCGCCAGCAGCCAGAGACAGGGGAACCAGCCCCAGCATTTT. The chain is built from TRBV4-1 and TRBJ1-5; 8 nucleotides match TRBD1. From germline, CDR1 is MGHRA and CDR2 YSYEKL. The CDR3 is 14 amino acids. V was clipped by 3 bases and J by 7 bases; unmatched bases: 5.

This chain connects TRBV30 to TRBJ2-7; D is uncertain. Germline loops: CDR1 GTSNPN, CDR2 SVGIG (reference sequence). CDR3 size: 13 residues. The V end lost 0 bases, the J end lost 5 bases, and 11 bases lay between the germline ends. CDR3 sequence: CAWSVNSFHEQYF. Here the CDR3 DNA reads TGTGCCTGGAGTGTGAACAGCTTTCACGAGCAGTACTTC.

With regard to this clone: Germline and junction disagree at one end, which may indicate a read error. The genes are TRBV2 and TRBJ1-1, with 8 bases identical to TRBD1. Germline CDR1 is SNHLY and CDR2 is FYNNEI. This CDR3 comprises 13 residues. Written as DNA, the CDR3 is TGTGCCAGCAGGGAAGAACAGGGGGCTGAAGCTTTCTTT. Translated, it gives CASREEQGAEAFF.

As regards this clone: One end of the junction varies from germline; a read error may be responsible. Different DNA sequences within this sample yield the same CDR3. The chain uses TRBV3-1 (or the pseudogene TRBV3-2) and TRBJ2-3, with a weak D call TRBD2 (5 bases). The CDR3 is 14 residues long. Germline CDR1 and CDR2: LGHDT and YNNKEL (reference sequence). The CDR3 loop reads CASSPSGVPDTQYF. The CDR3 DNA reads as TGTGCCAGCAGCCCCTCCGGGGTCCCAGATACGCAGTACTTT.

This rearrangement joins TRBV19 to TRBJ1-5, with D perhaps TRBD1 (6 bases). The V gene's germline CDR1 is LNHDA and CDR2 SQIVND (reference sequence). The CDR3 sequence is 14 residues long. The V gene lost 5 bases and the J gene lost 5 bases, with 13 bases spanning the gap. CDR3 sequence (DNA): TGTGCCAGTAGTCCTCACAGGGCCCATCAGCCCCAGCATTTT. Translating gives CASSPHRAHQPQHF.

The table lists this clone with a count of one. The chain uses TRBV6-5 and TRBJ1-6; 11 nucleotides match TRBD1. V lost 7 bases and J lost 8; bases outside the gene matches: 7. CDR1 MNHEY and CDR2 SVGAGI come from the germline V gene. The CDR3 has 15 amino acids. The DNA for the CDR3 is TGTGCCAGCACTCCGAGGACAGGGGGCGATTCACCCCTCCACTTT. It encodes CASTPRTGGDSPLHF.

The rearrangement uses TRBV4-2 and TRBJ2-7; a possible D gene is TRBD2 (5 bases). From germline, CDR1 is LGHNA and CDR2 YNFKEQ. The CDR3 is 13 residues long. The V end was cut by 4 bases, the J end by 5 bases, with 12 bases between. In DNA, the CDR3 is TGTGCCAGCAGCCTAGGCCACGGGGACGAGCAGTACTTC. Translated, it gives CASSLGHGDEQYF.

The chain is built from TRBV11-3 and TRBJ1-4, with D perhaps matching TRBD1 (5 bases). V was cut by 1 base and J by 6 bases, with 12 bases left in between. The CDR3 has 15 amino acids. Per the germline V gene, CDR1 is SGHNT and CDR2 is YENEEA. CDR3 sequence (DNA): TGTGCCAGCAGCTTAGGGGTCACGGGGGATGAAAAACTGTTTTTT. This translates into CASSLGVTGDEKLFF.

The chain combines TRBV6-2 or TRBV6-3 with TRBJ1-5; TRBD1 matches 9 bases. With V trimmed by 6 bases and J by 7 bases, 10 bases remained unmatched. Per germline, CDR1 MNHEY and CDR2 SVGEGT. The CDR3 runs to 15 residues. The CDR3 reads CASSRDRVDRQPQHF. CDR3 nucleotides: TGTGCCAGCAGCAGGGACAGGGTTGATCGACAGCCCCAGCATTTT.

The chain has TRBV11-3 and TRBJ2-1; 10 bases fit TRBD1. This CDR3 has 15 residues. CDR1 is SGHNT and CDR2 is YENEEA in the germline V gene. V was pared by 5 bases and J by 5 bases, with 6 bases of the junction left unmatched. DNA of the CDR3: TGTGCCAGCAGCCCCGGACAGGGGGTCCACAATGAGCAGTTCTTC. It yields the protein CASSPGQGVHNEQFF.